This T cell receptor (beta chain) appears in the sequencing data of a study of monozygotic twins with inflammatory bowel disease. Study observations and caveats: Distinct T cell subtypes could not be told apart.

As to this clonotype: Antigen specificity is unknown.

TCRdb re-called the 5' RACE reads and shows each CDR3 protein once, DNA omitted. The sample features a few hundred thousand distinct CDR3 sequences, with 2.6% in its top ten. Germline CDR1 reads MNHNS; CDR2 reads SASEGT. This CDR3 region has 15 residues. The sequence derives from a human donor with ulcerative colitis or Crohn's disease, or a healthy co-twin of an affected twin (not recorded which). Sequenced sample: blood. V usage is TRBV6-1 and J usage is TRBJ1-1; TCRdb's D call, TRBD1, is unchecked because there is no DNA. The CDR3 reads CASRPLRTENTEAFF.